The 13 T cell receptor beta chains below come from one sample, sequenced in a study of cytomegalovirus exposure and HLA in healthy donors. Some clones are missing from TCRdb's copy, which holds only in-frame ones; the method was immunoSEQ multiplex PCR. The sample includes roughly 130,000 clones, roughly 89% of them seen just once. The sample comprised PBMCs. These receptors were collected from a man younger than 40 in good health and CMV-seronegative.

CDR3 sequence: CASSGDGTSDETQYF. In nucleotides, the CDR3 is TGTGCCAGCAGCGGGGACGGGACTAGCGATGAGACCCAGTACTTC. V is TRBV9 and J is TRBJ2-5, with 10 bases aligning to TRBD2. V lost 3 bases to trimming and J lost 5 bases; unmatched junction nucleotides: 7. The CDR3 sequence is 15 residues long. CDR1 and CDR2 from the germline V gene are SGDLS and YYNGEE.

The chain joins TRBV4-3 to TRBJ2-3; D not certain. This CDR3 has 14 residues. From germline, CDR1 is LGHNA and CDR2 YSLEER. Trimming left V 0 bases short and J 4 bases short, with 8 bases between. The CDR3 region is CASSQDRRPDTQYF. CDR3 DNA: TGCGCCAGCAGCCAAGATCGGCGGCCAGATACGCAGTATTTT.

The rearrangement links TRBV9 to TRBJ1-1; tentatively, D is TRBD1 (6 bases). Trimming shortened V by 0 bases and J by 4 bases, and 10 bases separated the two germline ends. Germline CDR1 reads SGDLS; CDR2 reads YYNGEE. This CDR3 comprises 14 residues. The CDR3 sequence: CASSVVGQVTEAFF. The CDR3 nucleotides read TGTGCCAGCAGCGTAGTGGGACAAGTCACTGAAGCTTTCTTT.

Concerning this clone itself: This sample includes further DNA sequences coding for the same CDR3. The genes are TRBV28 and TRBJ1-2; D may be TRBD1 (5 bases). The V end lost 3 bases, the J end lost 4 bases, and 12 bases lay between the germline ends. The CDR3 is made up of 14 amino acids. Germline assignment: CDR1 MDHEN and CDR2 SYDVKM. As DNA, the CDR3 is TGTGCCAGCAGTTTCGGGCAGGGATTCTATGGCTACACCTTC. Its translation: CASSFGQGFYGYTF.

CDR3 amino acids: CASSIRGTGAYEQYF. The CDR3 nucleotides are TGCGCCAGCAGTATCCGAGGGACAGGTGCCTACGAGCAGTACTTC. The V call is TRBV5-1, the J call TRBJ2-7; 8 bases line up with TRBD1. CDR1 and CDR2 (germline): SGHRS, YFSETQ. The CDR3 is 15 residues long. The ends lost 5 bases at V and 2 bases at J; junction bases unmatched: 9.

This clone appeared a single time. The rearrangement links TRBV18 to TRBJ2-7; TRBD1 agrees at 7 bases. There are 14 residues in the CDR3. Trimming cost V 2 bases and J 3 bases; bases outside gene matches: 4. Germline V gives CDR1 KGHSH, CDR2 LQKENI. CDR3 coding DNA: TGTGCCAGCTCACCAGGGGCAGGGGGCTACGAGCAGTACTTC. It codes for CASSPGAGGYEQYF.

The genes are TRBV5-1 and TRBJ2-3; 10 bases match TRBD1. J was trimmed by 5 bases and V by 2 bases; bases with no gene match: 5. This CDR3 region has 15 residues. In germline, CDR1 is SGHRS, CDR2 YFSETQ. The CDR3 nucleotides are TGCGCCAGCAGCTTCCGGGACAGGGGAATAGATACGCAGTATTTT. It specifies CASSFRDRGIDTQYF.

This clone was picked up one time. The chain links TRBV12-5 to TRBJ2-1; TRBD2 aligns across 7 bases. This CDR3 is 15 amino acids long. V lost 5 bases, J lost 4 bases, and 8 bases stayed unmatched. Germline V gene sequence: CDR1 LGHNT, CDR2 FRNRAP. DNA for the CDR3: TGTGCTAGTGGTATACTCGGGACTACTTACAATGAGCAGTTCTTC. Translation: CASGILGTTYNEQFF.

There are a few counts of this clone. The J gene is TRBJ1-1, the V gene TRBV6-1; 8 nucleotides line up with TRBD1. The CDR3 sequence is 13 residues long. Germline assignment: CDR1 MNHNS and CDR2 SASEGT. With V trimmed by 6 bases and J by 3 bases, 3 bases remained unmatched. The CDR3 nucleotides are TGTGCCAGCAGCCGACAGGGGCACACTGAAGCTTTCTTT. Translating gives CASSRQGHTEAFF.

This chain's CDR3 is CASSQMTGASSYNEQFF. Written as DNA, the CDR3 is TGTGCCAGCAGCCAGATGACAGGGGCGAGCTCCTACAATGAGCAGTTCTTC. This rearrangement joins TRBV4-2 to TRBJ2-1, with 8 bases matching TRBD1. Trimming took 3 bases from V and 0 from J; bases not matched to a gene: 7. The germline CDR1 and CDR2 sequences are LGHNA and YNFKEQ. The CDR3 length is 17 residues.

V gene TRBV28 combines with J gene TRBJ2-7, with D perhaps TRBD2 (5 bases). The CDR3 spans 13 residues. Per the germline V gene, CDR1 is MDHEN and CDR2 is SYDVKM. V was cut by 4 bases and J by 3 bases, with 10 bases left in between. The CDR3 spells CASSSYGSYEQYF. CDR3 nucleotides: TGTGCCAGCAGTTCTTATGGGAGCTACGAGCAGTACTTC. Drawing the rest from reference TRBV28 and TRBJ2-7, the complete variable domain is DVKVTQSSRYLVKRTGEKVFLECVQDMDHENMFWYRQDPGLGLRLIYFSYDVKMKEKGDIPEGYSVSREKKERFSLILESASTNQTSMYLCASSSYGSYEQYFGPGTRLTVT.

This rearrangement joins TRBV6-1 to TRBJ2-7; D perhaps matches TRBD1 (5 bases). Germline-derived CDR1 and CDR2 are MNHNS and SASEGT. The CDR3 runs to 13 residues. The germline V and J ends were trimmed by 4 bases and 5 bases, with 12 bases remaining between them. Written as DNA, the CDR3 is TGTGCCAGCAGTGTCCACAGGTTCCACGAGCAGTACTTC. Translated, it gives CASSVHRFHEQYF.

The rearrangement uses TRBV2 and TRBJ2-7; weak D call: TRBD1 (6 bases). Germline V lookup: CDR1 SNHLY, CDR2 FYNNEI. The V end lost 3 bases, the J end lost 0 bases, and 12 bases lay between the germline ends. The CDR3 length is 15 residues. This CDR3 is CASSESTGNSYEQYF. For the CDR3, the DNA is TGTGCCAGCAGTGAGTCGACAGGAAACTCCTACGAGCAGTACTTC. The full variable domain, completed using reference TRBV2 and TRBJ2-7, is EPEVTQTPSHQVTQMGQEVILRCVPISNHLYFYWYRQILGQKVEFLVSFYNNEISEKSEIFDDQFSVERPDGSNFTLKIRSTKLEDSAMYFCASSESTGNSYEQYFGPGTRLTVT.